Listed below are T cell receptor beta chains from one sample, sequenced in a study of T cell repertoires in cytomegalovirus infection. The antigens of these receptors remain unknown. TCRdb recomputed calls from the reads with MiXCR, one row per CDR3 protein. This sample has approximately 310,000 distinct CDR3 sequences, with roughly 25% found just once. Sequencing was performed on cultured PBMCs, taken from culture after CMV antigen stimulation. Receptors originate from a human donor in good health (CMV status not recorded). Some clones in this sample may be carry-over from other donors' samples. Both conserved end residues are part of each CDR3. D genes are given only for firm matches. The size entry is marked missing in some rows and otherwise reads once, few, many or a size class.

.,TRBD1,TRBV2,TRBJ2-1,TGTGCCAGCAGGGACAGGGTGAAGTTCTTC,CASRDRVKFF
few,.,TRBV6-1,TRBJ2-4,TGTGCCAGCAGTTCATCCGGGCTAGCCAAAAACATTCAGTACTTC,CASSSSGLAKNIQYF
few,TRBD2,TRBV11-3,TRBJ2-3,TGTGCCAGCAGCGGGACTAGCGGGAATACGCAGTATTTT,CASSGTSGNTQYF
.,.,TRBV28,TRBJ1-1,TGTGCCAGCAGTTTAGAGTTTGGGGTTGGCACTGAAGCTTTCTTT,CASSLEFGVGTEAFF
.,.,TRBV4-1,TRBJ1-1,TGCGCCAGCAGCCAATCGGACAGCATGAACACTGAAGCTTTCTTT,CASSQSDSMNTEAFF
few,TRBD1,TRBV4-3,TRBJ2-3,TGCGCCAGCAGCCAGGGAACCGTCCGGGACAGGATAAGAGATACGCAGTATTTT,CASSQGTVRDRIRDTQYF
.,TRBD1,TRBV18,TRBJ1-4,TGTGCCAGCTCTTCGGACAGGGCGAATGAAAAACTGTTTTTT,CASSSDRANEKLFF
.,.,TRBV12-3/TRBV12-4,TRBJ2-2,TGTGCCAGCAGGCCACAGGGTTCCGGGGAGCTGTTTTTT,CASRPQGSGELFF
few,TRBD2,TRBV24-1,TRBJ2-3,TGTGCCACCAGTGTCGGACTAGCGGGAGGGGCAGATACGCAGTATTTT,CATSVGLAGGADTQYF
once,TRBD1,TRBV5-4,TRBJ2-1,TGTGCCAGCAGCACAAGGACAGGGATGAGGGATGAGCAGTTCTTC,CASSTRTGMRDEQFF
many,.,TRBV4-1,TRBJ1-2,TGCGCCAGCAGCCAAGAGCTCAGCTATGGCTACACCTTC,CASSQELSYGYTF
.,TRBD2,TRBV6-5,TRBJ2-1,TGTGCCAGCAGTTACGCCCGGACTAGCGGGAGATTCATGGAGTTCTTC,CASSYARTSGRFMEFF
.,.,TRBV12-5,TRBJ2-3,TGTGCTAGTGGTTTGACTAGGACAGATACGCAGTATTTT,CASGLTRTDTQYF